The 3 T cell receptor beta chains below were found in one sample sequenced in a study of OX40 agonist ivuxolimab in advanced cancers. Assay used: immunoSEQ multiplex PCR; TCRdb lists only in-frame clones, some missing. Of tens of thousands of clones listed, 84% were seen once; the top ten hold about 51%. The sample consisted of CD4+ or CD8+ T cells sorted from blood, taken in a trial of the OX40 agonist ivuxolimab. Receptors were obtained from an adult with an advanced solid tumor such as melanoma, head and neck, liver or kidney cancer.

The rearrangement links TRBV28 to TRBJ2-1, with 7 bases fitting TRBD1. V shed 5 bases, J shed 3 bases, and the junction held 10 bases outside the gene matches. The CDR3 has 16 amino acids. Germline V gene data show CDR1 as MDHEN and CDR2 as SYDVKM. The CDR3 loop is CASSVLPGQFYNEQFF. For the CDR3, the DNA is TGTGCCAGCAGTGTGCTCCCGGGACAGTTCTACAATGAGCAGTTCTTC.

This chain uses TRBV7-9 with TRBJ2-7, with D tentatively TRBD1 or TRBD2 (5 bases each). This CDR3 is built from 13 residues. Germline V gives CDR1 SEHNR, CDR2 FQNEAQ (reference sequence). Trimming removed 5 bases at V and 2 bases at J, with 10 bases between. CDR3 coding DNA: TGTGCCAGCAGCGAAAGGGGAGCCTACGAGCAGTACTTC. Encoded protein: CASSERGAYEQYF.

CDR3 residues: CASRPQDRADYGYTF. The CDR3 nucleotides read TGTGCCAGCAGACCCCAGGACAGGGCCGACTATGGCTACACCTTC. The genes are TRBV28 and TRBJ1-2, with TRBD1 matching 8 bases. The CDR3 extends over 15 amino acids. Germline CDR1 MDHEN, CDR2 SYDVKM. V trimming: 6 bases; J trimming: 3 bases; junction bases outside the gene matches: 9.